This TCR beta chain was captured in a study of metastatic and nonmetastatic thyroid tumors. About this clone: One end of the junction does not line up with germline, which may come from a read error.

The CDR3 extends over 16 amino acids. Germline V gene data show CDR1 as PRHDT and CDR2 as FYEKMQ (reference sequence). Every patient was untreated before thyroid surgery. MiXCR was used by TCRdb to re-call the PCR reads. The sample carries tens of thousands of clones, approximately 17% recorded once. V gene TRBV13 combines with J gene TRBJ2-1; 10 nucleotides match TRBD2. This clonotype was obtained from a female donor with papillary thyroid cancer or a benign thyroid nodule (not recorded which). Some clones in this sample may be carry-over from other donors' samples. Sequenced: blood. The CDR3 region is CASSPEGTSGMYDQFF. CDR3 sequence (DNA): TGTGCCAGCAGCCCAGAGGGCACTAGCGGGATGTATGATCAGTTCTTC.